The 18 T cell receptor beta chains presented below share a single source sample, sequenced in a study of blood T cell repertoires in COVID-19. Some clones are missing from TCRdb's copy, which holds only in-frame ones; the method was immunoSEQ multiplex PCR. The profile covers some 450,000 clones, with roughly 89% appearing a single time and more than 0.7% taken by the ten largest. Sequencing was done on a sample of peripheral blood. These receptors came from a man between 18 and 35 years old with COVID-19, enrolled during active disease.

CDR3: CASSPGTDYTDTQYF. In DNA, the CDR3 is TGTGCCAGCAGCCCCGGGACGGACTACACAGATACGCAGTATTTT. J is TRBJ2-3 and V is TRBV3-1 (or the pseudogene TRBV3-2); a weak D match, TRBD2 (6 bases). The CDR3 totals 15 residues. Trimming took off 4 bases at V and 2 bases at J, with 13 bases between the two ends. Germline CDR1 reads LGHDT; CDR2 reads YNNKEL (reference sequence).

V gene TRBV18 combines with J gene TRBJ2-1; D might be TRBD2 (6 bases). V dropped 6 bases and J dropped 2 bases, with 11 bases sitting between them. Germline CDR1 and CDR2: KGHSH and LQKENI. CDR3 size: 14 residues. The CDR3 bases are TGTGCCAGCTCTACTAGCCGCGCCTACAATGAGCAGTTCTTC. As protein: CASSTSRAYNEQFF.

The gene calls are TRBV18 and TRBJ2-1; tentatively, D is TRBD2 (5 bases). The germline gives CDR1 KGHSH, CDR2 LQKENI. CDR3 size: 14 residues. Trimming removed 3 bases at V and 4 bases at J, with 10 bases between. The CDR3 is CASSPGLVYNEQFF. The CDR3 region has the DNA TGTGCCAGCTCACCCGGACTGGTTTACAATGAGCAGTTCTTC.

V usage is TRBV15 and J usage is TRBJ2-1; 13 bases agree with TRBD2. This CDR3 has 18 amino acids. Germline V gene sequence: CDR1 LNHNV, CDR2 YYDKDF (reference sequence). V was pared by 3 bases and J by 0 bases, with 5 bases of the junction left unmatched. This CDR3 is CATSRRTSGGHSYNEQFF. Written as DNA, the CDR3 is TGTGCCACCAGCAGGAGGACTAGCGGGGGACACTCCTACAATGAGCAGTTCTTC.

The chain joins TRBV18 to TRBJ2-2; 7 positions agree with TRBD2. V gave up 0 bases and J gave up 4 bases; unmatched junction bases: 11. This CDR3 comprises 18 residues. Germline values: CDR1 KGHSH, CDR2 LQKENI. CDR3 amino acids: CASSPPGLPERGTGELFF. The CDR3 nucleotides read TGTGCCAGCTCACCACCGGGACTACCCGAGCGGGGCACCGGGGAGCTGTTTTTT.

The chain uses TRBV24-1 and TRBJ2-5; TRBD1 matches 9 bases. This CDR3 has 14 residues. The V and J ends lost 2 bases and 6 bases, in that order; junction bases with no gene match: 3. Germline-derived CDR1 and CDR2 are KGHDR and SFDVKD. The CDR3 here is CATSDSGQGKTQYF. CDR3 bases: TGTGCCACCAGTGATTCGGGACAGGGAAAGACCCAGTACTTC.

The chain joins TRBV20-1 to TRBJ1-5; weak D call: TRBD1 (6 bases). This CDR3 region has 15 residues. Germline CDR1 and CDR2: DFQATT and SNEGSKA (reference sequence). Trimming shortened V by 3 bases and J by 0 bases, and 12 bases separated the two germline ends. The CDR3 DNA reads TGCAGTGCTAGTCCGGGACATTATAGCAATCAGCCCCAGCATTTT. Translated: CSASPGHYSNQPQHF.

The chain employs TRBV14 and TRBJ2-7; D may be TRBD2 (6 bases). Trimming stripped 0 bases from V and 3 bases from J, with 12 bases between. Per germline, CDR1 SGHDN and CDR2 FVKESK. The CDR3 contains 15 residues. The CDR3 protein is CASSQDPRGYYEQYF. The CDR3 DNA follows: TGTGCCAGCAGCCAAGATCCCCGGGGGTACTACGAGCAGTACTTC. The full variable domain, with the rest looked up from reference TRBV14 and TRBJ2-7, is EAGVTQFPSHSVIEKGQTVTLRCDPISGHDNLYWYRRVMGKEIKFLLHFVKESKQDESGMPNNRFLAERTGGTYSTLKVQPAELEDSGVYFCASSQDPRGYYEQYFGPGTRLTVT.

The genes are TRBV5-8 and TRBJ2-3; the match to TRBD2 covers 11 bases. The CDR3 is 15 amino acids. The germline V gene has CDR1 SGHTS and CDR2 YDEGEE. J gave up 8 bases and V 4 bases, and 9 bases lay outside the gene matches. The CDR3: CASSAHLAGGITQYF. The CDR3 DNA reads TGTGCCAGCAGCGCCCATCTAGCGGGAGGTATTACGCAGTATTTT.

This rearrangement joins TRBV4-1 to TRBJ2-1; TRBD2 matches at 14 bases. With 1 base clipped from V and 4 bases from J, the junction kept 12 bases outside the gene matches. There are 20 residues in the CDR3. The V gene's germline CDR1 is MGHRA and CDR2 YSYEKL. CDR3 nucleotide sequence: TGCGCCAGCAGCCAAGGTCTAGGACTAGCGGGAGGAGGGGGTTACAATGAGCAGTTCTTC. It yields the protein CASSQGLGLAGGGGYNEQFF.

This chain connects TRBV10-2 to TRBJ2-1; possibly TRBD2 for D (5 bases). This CDR3 region has 14 residues. V was clipped by 3 bases and J by 7 bases, with 13 bases between them. Germline V gives CDR1 WSHSY, CDR2 SAAADI. DNA for the CDR3: TGCGCCAGCAGTGAAAGGCTAGCCGTAAATGAGCAGTTCTTC. Protein product: CASSERLAVNEQFF.

This rearrangement joins TRBV3-1 (or the pseudogene TRBV3-2) to TRBJ1-6; D may be TRBD1 (5 bases). The length of the CDR3 is 18 residues. Germline V gives CDR1 LGHDT, CDR2 YNNKEL (reference sequence). V shed 3 bases and J shed 1 base, with 16 bases lying between them. The CDR3 sequence is CASSQTGWGASYNSPLHF. CDR3 coding DNA: TGTGCCAGCAGCCAGACTGGGTGGGGCGCATCCTATAATTCACCCCTCCACTTT.

The count of this clone is one. The genes are TRBV5-1 and TRBJ1-2; D ambiguous. Trimming removed 6 bases from V and 2 bases from J, with 11 bases in between. The CDR3 extends over 13 amino acids. Germline CDR1 SGHRS, CDR2 YFSETQ. This CDR3 reads CASNLGTNYGYTF. The CDR3 DNA follows: TGCGCCAGCAACCTCGGTACGAACTATGGCTACACCTTC.

The DNA for the CDR3 is TGTGCCAGCAGTTCCCCTAGAAAGGCCTCCTACGAGCAGTACTTC. This translates into CASSSPRKASYEQYF. The gene calls are TRBV6-5 and TRBJ2-7; D remains ambiguous. The V and J ends lost 4 bases and 0 bases respectively, with 13 bases between them. CDR3 length: 15 amino acids. CDR1 MNHEY and CDR2 SVGAGI come from the germline V gene.

The chain carries TRBV30 and TRBJ2-7; maybe TRBD2 (6 bases). Germline V lookup: CDR1 GTSNPN, CDR2 SVGIG (reference sequence). Trimming stripped 8 bases from V and 1 base from J, with 15 bases between. This CDR3 contains 13 residues. As DNA, the CDR3 is TGTGCCGCCAATACACTAGCATCCTACGAGCAGTACTTC. Encoded protein: CAANTLASYEQYF.

This clone was detected once. The rearrangement links TRBV2 to TRBJ2-1, with TRBD2 matching over 8 bases. Germline lookup yields CDR1 SNHLY and CDR2 FYNNEI. V shed 7 bases and J 0 bases; nucleotides not matched to a gene: 29. The CDR3 is made up of 23 amino acids. The CDR3 reads CASKGKATSGIFVSSSSYNEQFF. CDR3 DNA: TGTGCCAGCAAGGGGAAGGCCACTAGCGGAATTTTCGTTTCCTCTAGCTCCTACAATGAGCAGTTCTTC.

This chain joins TRBV2 and TRBJ1-6; TRBD1 matches 9 bases. This CDR3 spans 14 amino acids. The germline gives CDR1 SNHLY, CDR2 FYNNEI. V lost 5 bases to trimming and J lost 10 bases; unmatched junction nucleotides: 6. DNA of the CDR3: TGTGCCAGCAGTCCCGGGACAGGGTTCTCACCCCTCCACTTT. Protein: CASSPGTGFSPLHF. The full variable domain, its missing parts supplied by reference TRBV2 and TRBJ1-6, is EPEVTQTPSHQVTQMGQEVILRCVPISNHLYFYWYRQILGQKVEFLVSFYNNEISEKSEIFDDQFSVERPDGSNFTLKIRSTKLEDSAMYFCASSPGTGFSPLHFGNGTRLTVT.

The chain uses TRBV5-4 and TRBJ1-2, with D hard to call. Trimming pared 3 bases from V and 1 base from J, leaving 10 bases between. This CDR3 spans 14 amino acids. Germline CDR1 is SGHNT and CDR2 is YYREEE (reference sequence). The CDR3 reads CASSSQVVNYGYTF. DNA for the CDR3: TGTGCCAGCAGCTCGCAGGTCGTTAACTATGGCTACACCTTC.